Following are 25 T cell receptor beta chains from one sample sequenced in a study of OX40 agonist ivuxolimab in advanced cancers. Assay used: immunoSEQ multiplex PCR; TCRdb lists only in-frame clones, some missing. The sample shows roughly 32,000 clones, 80% to 95% of them seen only once. The sequencing here drew on CD4+ or CD8+ T cells sorted from blood, taken in a trial of the OX40 agonist ivuxolimab. The receptors derive from an adult with an advanced solid tumor such as melanoma, head and neck, liver or kidney cancer.

The chain is built from TRBV4-1 and TRBJ2-1; either TRBD1 or TRBD2 may supply D (5 bases each). Germline-derived CDR1 and CDR2 are MGHRA and YSYEKL. V was pared by 0 bases and J by 6 bases, with 12 bases between. CDR3 length: 15 residues. The CDR3: CASSQEPGLVNEQFF. CDR3 DNA sequence: TGCGCCAGCAGCCAAGAGCCGGGGCTCGTCAATGAGCAGTTCTTC.

The chain has TRBV19 and TRBJ2-7; 10 bases are a match to TRBD2. Unmatched junction bases numbered 5, after V lost 5 bases and J lost 1 base. The germline gives CDR1 LNHDA, CDR2 SQIVND (reference sequence). The CDR3 is 15 residues long. The CDR3 here is CASSSPAGGSYEQYF. The CDR3 DNA is TGTGCCAGTAGTTCGCCAGCGGGAGGGTCCTACGAGCAGTACTTC.

The chain links TRBV7-6 to TRBJ2-7; 8 bases are a match to TRBD1. The CDR3 is made up of 15 amino acids. The germline CDR1 and CDR2 sequences are SGHVS and FNYEAQ. Trimming removed 1 base from V and 2 bases from J; junction bases left unmatched: 4. The CDR3 sequence is CASSLGGTGTYEQYF. In DNA form, the CDR3 reads TGTGCCAGCAGCTTAGGAGGGACAGGAACCTACGAGCAGTACTTC.

This chain connects TRBV10-3 to TRBJ1-4, with unresolved D. The V end was cut by 4 bases, the J end by 6 bases, with 12 bases between. The CDR3 consists of 14 residues. Looked up from germline, CDR1 is ENHRY and CDR2 is SYGVKD. This chain's CDR3 is CAISVERRDEKLFF. As DNA, the CDR3 is TGTGCCATCAGTGTTGAGAGGCGAGATGAAAAACTGTTTTTT.

The chain couples TRBV6-5 to TRBJ2-2, with 8 bases that match TRBD1. J was trimmed by 6 bases and V by 7 bases; bases with no gene match: 7. The CDR3 totals 14 residues. From germline, CDR1 is MNHEY and CDR2 SVGAGI. The CDR3 reads CASKVGQASGELFF. The CDR3 nucleotides read TGTGCCAGCAAGGTGGGACAGGCGTCCGGGGAGCTGTTTTTT.

The genes are TRBV4-2 and TRBJ1-3, with 10 bases fitting TRBD1. Germline CDR1 LGHNA, CDR2 YNFKEQ. Germline trimming cut 1 base from V and 3 bases from J; bases unmatched to any gene: 3. This CDR3 has 16 residues. This CDR3 is CASSQVWDRGGNTIYF. CDR3 DNA sequence: TGTGCCAGCAGCCAAGTATGGGACAGGGGTGGAAACACCATATATTTT.

The chain is built from TRBV11-3 and TRBJ2-2, with 7 bases aligning to TRBD1. Losses at the gene ends were 2 bases for V and 6 bases for J; bases not matched to a gene: 9. The CDR3 is 16 amino acids. Germline loops: CDR1 SGHNT, CDR2 YENEEA. The CDR3 region is CASSLSAGGFAGELFF. The CDR3 DNA reads TGTGCCAGCAGCTTAAGCGCAGGGGGATTCGCCGGGGAGCTGTTTTTT.

The chain uses TRBV20-1 and TRBJ2-1; D gene uncertain. CDR3 length equals 11 residues. The germline V gene has CDR1 DFQATT and CDR2 SNEGSKA (reference sequence). The V and J ends lost 5 bases and 3 bases respectively, with 5 bases between them. CDR3 nucleotide sequence: TGCAGTGCTCAGGACTACAATGAGCAGTTCTTC. The encoded protein is CSAQDYNEQFF.

This chain uses TRBV28 with TRBJ2-2; D gene uncertain. Trimming removed 7 bases from V and 1 base from J, with 7 bases in between. The CDR3 runs 13 residues. Germline assignment: CDR1 MDHEN and CDR2 SYDVKM. CDR3 in DNA: TGTGCCAGCACCGACGGGAACACCGGGGAGCTGTTTTTT. Translated, it gives CASTDGNTGELFF. The full variable domain, in which reference TRBV28 and TRBJ2-2 provide the parts outside the CDR3, is DVKVTQSSRYLVKRTGEKVFLECVQDMDHENMFWYRQDPGLGLRLIYFSYDVKMKEKGDIPEGYSVSREKKERFSLILESASTNQTSMYLCASTDGNTGELFFGEGSRLTVL.

The V gene is TRBV30, the J gene TRBJ2-5; 8 positions agree with TRBD1. Germline trimming cut 3 bases from V and 4 bases from J; bases unmatched to any gene: 4. CDR3 size: 13 residues. The germline V gene has CDR1 GTSNPN and CDR2 SVGIG (reference sequence). The CDR3 DNA sequence: TGTGCCTGGAGCAGGGGGCAGAGAGAGACCCAGTACTTC. This translates into CAWSRGQRETQYF.

V and J are TRBV6-6 and TRBJ2-7, with D tentatively TRBD2 (6 bases). Trimming removed 7 bases from V and 1 base from J, with 17 bases in between. Germline CDR1 and CDR2: MNHNY and SVGAGI (reference sequence). The CDR3 extends over 15 amino acids. DNA of the CDR3: TGTGCCAGCAATGAACCGGGAGTGGGTTCCTACGAGCAGTACTTC. Translating gives CASNEPGVGSYEQYF.

V and J are TRBV19 and TRBJ1-2; tentative D call: TRBD1 (6 bases). V was cut by 7 bases and J by 2 bases, with 14 bases left in between. The CDR3 is 14 residues long. Germline V CDR1 and CDR2: LNHDA, SQIVND (reference sequence). The CDR3 here is CASIRTGTNYGYTF. The CDR3, as DNA: TGTGCCAGTATCCGAACAGGGACGAACTATGGCTACACCTTC.

The chain has TRBV14 and TRBJ1-1; 7 bases map to TRBD1. The germline V gene has CDR1 SGHDN and CDR2 FVKESK. V dropped 4 bases and J dropped 4; count of bases not matched to a gene: 3. This CDR3 spans 13 amino acids. CDR3 bases: TGTGCCAGCAGCCGACAGGGACCCACTGAAGCTTTCTTT. Translation gives CASSRQGPTEAFF.

The V and J genes are TRBV7-2 and TRBJ1-3; unclear D gene. Germline CDR1 SGHTA, CDR2 FQGNSA. V gave up 1 base and J gave up 2 bases, with 15 bases separating them. There are 17 residues in the CDR3. The CDR3 nucleotides read TGTGCCAGCAGCTTAGGTAGCGGACTGGCCGCTGGAAACACCATATATTTT. Protein product: CASSLGSGLAAGNTIYF.

This rearrangement joins TRBV13 to TRBJ2-7, with 8 bases lining up with TRBD2. Losses at the gene ends were 3 bases for V and 7 bases for J; bases not matched to a gene: 8. The CDR3 has 14 residues. Germline V gives CDR1 PRHDT, CDR2 FYEKMQ (reference sequence). CDR3 nucleotide sequence: TGTGCCAGCAGCTTGGGACTAGTGGCGTCAGAGCAGTACTTC. Amino acids: CASSLGLVASEQYF.

V and J are TRBV29-1 and TRBJ1-5, with D perhaps matching TRBD1 (5 bases). V dropped 6 bases and J dropped 2 bases, with 11 bases sitting between them. Germline assignment: CDR1 SQVTM and CDR2 ANQGSEA. The CDR3 is 13 amino acids. CDR3 in amino acids: CSVQGGGNQPQHF. DNA of the CDR3: TGCAGCGTGCAGGGAGGGGGCAATCAGCCCCAGCATTTT.

The chain couples TRBV30 to TRBJ1-2; D is uncertain. The CDR3 spans 12 residues. From germline, CDR1 is GTSNPN and CDR2 SVGIG (reference sequence). With 3 bases removed from V and 0 bases from J, the gap between germline ends came to 5 bases. The CDR3 sequence: CAWSSTNYGYTF. CDR3 coding DNA: TGTGCCTGGAGCAGTACTAACTATGGCTACACCTTC.

The chain links TRBV10-2 to TRBJ2-3; TRBD1 matches 8 bases. This CDR3 contains 15 residues. Trimming at V came to 7 bases and at J to 2 bases, leaving 8 bases not matched to a gene. CDR1 WSHSY and CDR2 SAAADI come from the germline V gene. The CDR3 nucleotides are TGCGCCAGCACCGGGGACAGGTTTTCCACAGATACGCAGTATTTT. Its protein is CASTGDRFSTDTQYF.

This chain uses TRBV18 with TRBJ2-5; 8 bases line up with TRBD2. The CDR3 is 15 amino acids. The junction had 1 base not matched to a gene; V was cut back by 0 bases and J by 1 base. In germline, CDR1 is KGHSH, CDR2 LQKENI. The DNA of the CDR3 is TGTGCCAGCTCACCACCGAGCGGGAGCCAAGAGACCCAGTACTTC. Amino acids: CASSPPSGSQETQYF.

This chain links TRBV7-2 with TRBJ2-7; D unclear. With 1 base removed from V and 2 bases from J, the gap between germline ends came to 9 bases. The CDR3 has 14 amino acids. CDR1 is SGHTA and CDR2 is FQGNSA in the germline V gene. CDR3 nucleotides: TGTGCCAGCAGCTTAGTAGCCGGACCCTACGAGCAGTACTTC. Translated, it gives CASSLVAGPYEQYF.

The rearrangement joins TRBV9 to TRBJ2-3; 9 positions agree with TRBD2. The CDR3 extends over 16 amino acids. V was clipped by 1 base and J by 2 bases; unmatched bases: 5. Germline CDR1 reads SGDLS; CDR2 reads YYNGEE. The CDR3 region has the DNA TGTGCCAGCAGCGTATCTAGCGGGGCCCTCACAGATACGCAGTATTTT. It encodes CASSVSSGALTDTQYF.

The V and J genes are TRBV10-3 and TRBJ2-7, with D perhaps TRBD1 or TRBD2 (5 bases each). This CDR3 comprises 13 residues. V lost 10 bases and J lost 0, with 13 bases in between. Germline loops: CDR1 ENHRY, CDR2 SYGVKD. The CDR3 spells CASGPGSSYEQYF. CDR3 bases: TGTGCCAGCGGTCCAGGGAGCTCCTACGAGCAGTACTTC.

V and J are TRBV27 and TRBJ1-1, with D hard to call. Germline V CDR1 and CDR2: MNHEY, SMNVEV (reference sequence). V was cut by 4 bases and J by 3 bases, with 12 bases left in between. This CDR3 has 14 residues. The CDR3 sequence is CASSSSQSYTEAFF. In DNA, the CDR3 is TGTGCCAGCAGTTCCTCTCAGTCCTACACTGAAGCTTTCTTT.

The CDR3, as DNA: TGTGCCAGCAGCGAAGAGGATAGCGGGAGCCGGGAGACCCAGTACTTC. Translating gives CASSEEDSGSRETQYF. This chain joins TRBV21-1 and TRBJ2-5; the table's D call TRBD2 went unverified against the DNA. TRBV21-1 is labeled a pseudogene. This CDR3 has 16 residues.

This chain links TRBV9 with TRBJ2-5; 7 nucleotides agree with TRBD1. Trimming cost V 0 bases and J 4 bases; bases outside gene matches: 6. This CDR3 is built from 15 residues. From germline, CDR1 is SGDLS and CDR2 YYNGEE. CDR3 sequence reads: CASSVVPGQVETQYF. The DNA of the CDR3 is TGTGCCAGCAGCGTAGTTCCTGGACAGGTAGAGACCCAGTACTTC.